This entry is about one TCR beta chain. This same CDR3 is encoded by further DNA sequences in the sample. The entry originates in a study of blood T cell repertoires in COVID-19. Across the whole study: Sites in the United States, Italy and Spain provided acute and convalescent COVID-19 samples. Nucleic acid was either cDNA or gDNA, and it came from T cells, B-cell-depleted T cells, or PBMCs.

The germline V and J ends were trimmed by 5 bases and 1 base, with 11 bases remaining between them. Looked up from germline, CDR1 is SGHVS and CDR2 is FQNEAQ. The CDR3 sequence is 14 residues long. The authors' processing: By means of reference gene primer amplification, nucleated cell counts were estimated. Data came from immunoSEQ multiplex PCR; TCRdb stores just in-frame clones and leaves some out. V, J and clone size derive from that table, while D and trimming were established from the DNA sequence. The sample shows around 130,000 clones, 70% to 90% of them seen only once. Input material: peripheral blood. This TCR was sampled from a human donor in a cohort sampled during active COVID-19. The rearrangement uses TRBV7-8 and TRBJ1-1; D possibly corresponds to TRBD1 (5 bases). As DNA, the CDR3 is TGTGCCAGCAGCCCCGGACACCAGAACACTGAAGCTTTCTTT. Its translation is CASSPGHQNTEAFF.